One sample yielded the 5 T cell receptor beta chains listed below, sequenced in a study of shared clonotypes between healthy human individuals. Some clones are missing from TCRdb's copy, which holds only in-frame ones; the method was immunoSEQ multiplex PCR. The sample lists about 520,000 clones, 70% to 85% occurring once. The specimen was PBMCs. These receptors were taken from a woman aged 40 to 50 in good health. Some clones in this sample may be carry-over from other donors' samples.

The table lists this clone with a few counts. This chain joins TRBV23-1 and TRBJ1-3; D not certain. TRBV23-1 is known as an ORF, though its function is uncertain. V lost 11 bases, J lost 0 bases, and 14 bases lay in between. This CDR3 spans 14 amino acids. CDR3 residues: CAPFSPTSGNTIYF. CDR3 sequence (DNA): TGCGCCCCCTTCAGCCCGACCTCTGGAAACACCATATATTTT.

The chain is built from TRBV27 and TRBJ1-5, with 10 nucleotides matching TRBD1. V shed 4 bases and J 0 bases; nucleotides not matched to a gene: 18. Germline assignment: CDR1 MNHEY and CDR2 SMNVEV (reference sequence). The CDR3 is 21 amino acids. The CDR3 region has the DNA TGTGCCAGCAGTTCGGGTAGAGGTGACGACAGGGGGCCTTATAGCAATCAGCCCCAGCATTTT. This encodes CASSSGRGDDRGPYSNQPQHF.

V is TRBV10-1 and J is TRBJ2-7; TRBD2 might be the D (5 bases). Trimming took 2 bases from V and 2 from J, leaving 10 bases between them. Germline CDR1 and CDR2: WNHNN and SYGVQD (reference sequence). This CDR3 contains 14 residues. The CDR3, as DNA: TGCGCCAGCAGTGAGGGGCGGGTGGCCTACGAGCAGTACTTC. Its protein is CASSEGRVAYEQYF.

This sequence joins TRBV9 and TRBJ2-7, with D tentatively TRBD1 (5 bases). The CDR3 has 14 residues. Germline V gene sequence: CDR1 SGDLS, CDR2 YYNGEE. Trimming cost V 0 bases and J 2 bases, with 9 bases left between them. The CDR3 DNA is TGTGCCAGCAGCGTAGCACAGGAAACCTACGAGCAGTACTTC. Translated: CASSVAQETYEQYF. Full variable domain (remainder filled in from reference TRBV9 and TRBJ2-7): DSGVTQTPKHLITATGQRVTLRCSPRSGDLSVYWYQQSLDQGLQFLIQYYNGEERAKGNILERFSAQQFPDLHSELNLSSLELGDSALYFCASSVAQETYEQYFGPGTRLTVT.

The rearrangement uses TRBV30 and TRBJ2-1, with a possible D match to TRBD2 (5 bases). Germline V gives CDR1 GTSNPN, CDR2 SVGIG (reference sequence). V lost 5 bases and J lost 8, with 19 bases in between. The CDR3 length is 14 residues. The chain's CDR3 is CAWSRAARTHEQFF. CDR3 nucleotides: TGTGCCTGGTCCCGAGCGGCCAGAACCCATGAGCAGTTCTTC. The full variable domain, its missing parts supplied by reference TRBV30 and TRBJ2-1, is SQTIHQWPATLVQPVGSPLSLECTVEGTSNPNLYWYRQAAGRGLQLLFYSVGIGQISSEVPQNLSASRPQDRQFILSSKKLLLSDSGFYLCAWSRAARTHEQFFGPGTRLTVL.